The text below deals with one T cell receptor beta chain. Produced via immunoSEQ multiplex PCR; TCRdb's table is partial and in-frame only. This sample carries 150,000 to 200,000 clones, 79% of them seen once, and the ten largest clones take around 6%. Enrolment of Seattle patients took place during active infection, and they were followed longitudinally. These data belong to a study of blood T cell repertoires in COVID-19. In the study overall: Sites in the United States, Italy and Spain provided acute and convalescent COVID-19 samples. T cells, B-cell-depleted T cells, or PBMCs supplied cDNA or gDNA.

Per the germline V gene, CDR1 is SGHRS and CDR2 is YFSETQ. The CDR3 covers 15 residues. With 0 bases clipped from V and 4 bases from J, the junction kept 6 bases outside the gene matches. This sequence was found in a woman aged 40 to 50 with COVID-19, enrolled during active disease. The J gene is TRBJ2-7, the V gene TRBV5-1; 8 bases match TRBD1. Material: peripheral blood. This chain's CDR3 is CASSLVTGGVYEQYF. In DNA, the CDR3 is TGCGCCAGCAGCTTGGTCACAGGGGGAGTTTACGAGCAGTACTTC.